The clone carrying this TCR beta chain was detected ten times or more. Building the TCR beta libraries relied on iRepertoire HTBI primers, and CDR3 regions underwent Arm-PCR. One entry per CDR3 protein results from TCRdb running MiXCR on the multiplex PCR reads. The table has roughly 520,000 distinct CDR3 sequences, around 12% seen once. The data were taken from a study of regulatory T cells in long-lasting Graves disease. V was clipped by 7 bases and J by 0 bases; unmatched bases: 3. Germline lookup yields CDR1 GTSNPN and CDR2 SVGIG (reference sequence). CDR3 size: 14 residues. Noted time point: newly diagnosed GD, antithyroid drugs for less than 3 months. TCR sequences were obtained from RNA taken from PBMCs. The sample also formed part of further work on T cells in Graves' hyperthyroidism and ophthalmopathy.

The chain is built from TRBV30 and TRBJ2-2, with 9 bases matching TRBD2. This sequence was found in a woman in her twenties or thirties with Graves disease. Sequenced here: peripheral blood mononuclear cells (PBMCs), sampled at new diagnosis, from a patient treated with antithyroid drugs. CDR3 DNA sequence: TGTGCCTACCTAGCGGGGACGAACACCGGGGAGCTGTTTTTT. It translates to CAYLAGTNTGELFF.